The TCR beta chain under discussion was sequenced for a study of human T cells and chemical hapten exposure listed by TCRdb under 2021. Background on the whole study: For sensitization, 2% DPC in acetone was applied to a roughly 2 cm by roughly 2 cm area of upper inner arm skin. Patients additionally received weekly therapeutic DPC doses to the scalp throughout the approximately 22-week study period. Patch testing on the upper back used Finn chambers containing 0.01% DPC, with scoring done after 6 days according to International Contact Dermatitis Research Group standards. The mostly female patient cohort included alopecia areata with under or over 50% scalp involvement, alopecia totalis and alopecia universalis. Libraries were pooled for sequencing, and per-sample TCR yields varied mainly because of small differences in library volumes within the pool. Peripheral blood TCR repertoire changes were tracked in vivo in alopecia patients during primary and secondary sensitization to the hapten diphenylcyclopropenone (DPC). Blood samples were taken from patients before sensitization (week 0) and at 2, 6 and about 24 weeks after DPC sensitization. Under 30 alopecia patients gave blood for TCR sequencing at one to four time points (pre-sensitization, 2, 6 and 24 weeks). Results and caveats for the whole study, not just this receptor: The number of TCRs above 1 in 1000 frequency did not change with DPC sensitization; there was no evidence of global repertoire structure alterations. Repeated subsampling changed both the strength of the expansion versus patch-test correlation and the threshold at which that correlation became significant. Alopecia, a presumed autoimmune disease, was present in all patients, so the immune response of the patients might differ from that of healthy individuals. A positive correlation was found between the number of PT1 expanded TCRs and patch test score, with significance reached at thresholds 8, 16 and 32 but not 4. Compared with pre-sensitization or healthy control sets, expanded TCRs formed significantly more large CDR3 similarity clusters, which is consistent with antigen-driven responses.

The intended sense of this specimen's time point label: pre-sensitization, week 0. Read against the paper, the sample's treatment or condition label means: therapeutic diphenylcyclopropenone sensitization with weekly scalp DPC. At each patch-test visit, blood was drawn before the patch test was applied. Eligible patients were aged 18 to 70, diagnosed with alopecia, deemed suitable for DPC therapy, and excluded if pregnant. Total RNA was extracted from unfractionated whole blood collected in Tempus Blood RNA tubes. Library preparation employed RACE. The sequencer was a NextSeq 500. During library preparation, unique molecular identifiers were attached to individual cDNA molecules so that TCRs could be counted in a quantitative, reproducible way. Each blood RNA sample was used to sequence both TCR alpha and TCR beta chains. Concerning the study's data processing: Samples had a median of roughly 98,000 TCRs, with a range from roughly 23,224 to 700,000. V, J and CDR3 annotation of the TCR reads was performed with the Decombinator software suite. For the PS versus PT1 abundance plots, all samples were subsampled to the same number of TCRs (28,000). Expanded TCRs were defined as absent before sensitization and observed at least eight times at the 2-week time point. TCRdb reanalyzed the raw reads on its own, using fastp at Q25 for trimming and MiXCR for clone calling, and kept in-frame beta chains. For every CDR3 protein sequence, its rows merge into one entry that carries the most common genes and DNA. In this record, the V and J calls reflect TCRdb's handling and not the investigators' own analysis. The table for this sample lists 150,000 to 200,000 distinct CDR3 sequences; 25% to 35% of them were counted only once. The ten largest clones capture approximately 3% of the sample.

This clonotype came up a few times. Its recognized antigen is unknown. The record has no base qualities; no much larger clone is one base away. Trimming takes 2 bases from V and 5 bases from J, and the germline ends sit 4 bases apart. Spanning cysteine to phenylalanine, the CDR3 consists of 11 amino acids. Only CDR3 DNA is held: 33 bases, read in frame from base 1. The germline V gene yields MDHEN for CDR1 and SYDVKM for CDR2. This sequence uses TRBV28 and TRBJ2-7; no confident D gene assignment can be made. This sample comprised whole blood, obtained in connection with sensitization to the hapten diphenylcyclopropenone (DPC). The TCR comes from a woman under 40 with alopecia areata. Some clones in this sample may be carry-over from other donors' samples. The CDR3 is CASSLLDEQYF. In nucleotides, the sequence is TGTGCCAGCAGTTTACTTGACGAGCAGTACTTC. Reference TRBV28 and TRBJ2-7 genes cover what lies past the CDR3, so the full variable domain is DVKVTQSSRYLVKRTGEKVFLECVQDMDHENMFWYRQDPGLGLRLIYFSYDVKMKEKGDIPEGYSVSREKKERFSLILESASTNQTSMYLCASSLLDEQYFGPGTRLTVT.